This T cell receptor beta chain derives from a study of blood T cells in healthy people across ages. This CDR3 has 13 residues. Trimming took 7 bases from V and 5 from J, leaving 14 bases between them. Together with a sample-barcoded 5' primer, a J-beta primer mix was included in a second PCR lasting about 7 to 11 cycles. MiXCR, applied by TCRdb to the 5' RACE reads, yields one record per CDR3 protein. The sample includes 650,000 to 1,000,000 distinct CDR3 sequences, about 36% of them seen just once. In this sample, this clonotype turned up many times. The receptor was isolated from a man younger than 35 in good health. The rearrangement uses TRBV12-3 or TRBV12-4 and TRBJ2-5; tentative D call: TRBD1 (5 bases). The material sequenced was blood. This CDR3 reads CASNAGFSETQYF. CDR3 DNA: TGTGCCAGCAACGCAGGGTTCTCGGAGACCCAGTACTTC.